This TCR beta chain was recorded in a study of response to subunit inactivated influenza vaccine. Germline values: CDR1 SNHLY, CDR2 FYNNEI. The V gene lost 3 bases and the J gene lost 3 bases, with 6 bases spanning the gap. The CDR3 loop spans 13 amino acids. Study outcomes and limitations: Authors suggested that a seasonal influenza vaccination recruits few new T cells each time.

Each CDR3 protein gets one entry after TCRdb re-called the RT-PCR reads with MiXCR. Found here are a few hundred thousand distinct CDR3 sequences, 12% of them singletons; the top ten hold about 7.8%. About this clonotype itself: What it binds is not known.

The input for sequencing was non-naive T cells sorted from PBMCs, taken roughly 15 days before vaccination. The receptor was isolated from a man aged 50 to 59 who received an inactivated influenza vaccine. J is TRBJ1-5 and V is TRBV2; D call uncertain. In nucleotides, the CDR3 is TGTGCCAGCAGTGAGCGGTACAATCAGCCCCAGCATTTT. It codes for CASSERYNQPQHF.